This T cell receptor (beta chain) emerged from a study of spatial heterogeneity in lung cancer. Study information: Each time, sequencing found more beta-chain sequences than alpha-chain sequences. The average count in raw reads for each unique TCR and UMI combination exceeded nine appearances. Overall study findings and caveats: The estimate shows that only about 7% of tumor T cells were covered for alpha and around 12% for beta chains. Tumor mutation counts were tracked by expanded intratumoral alpha and beta TCR counts.

Time point given: sample taken at primary tumor resection. Unsorted tumor, nontumor lung tissue or cryopreserved PBMC supplied the whole RNA. There are a few counts of this clonotype. Its cognate antigen is unknown. The CDR3 sequence is 15 residues long. From germline, CDR1 is SGHTA and CDR2 FQGNSA. Trimming left V 4 bases short and J 0 bases short, with 11 bases between. TCRdb re-called the 5' RACE reads with MiXCR, one entry per CDR3 protein. The sample has roughly 2,700 distinct CDR3 sequences, around half seen once. The sequence came from a male donor with early-stage non-small cell lung cancer. The rearrangement uses TRBV7-2 and TRBJ2-3; possibly TRBD2 for D (6 bases). The sample was lung tumor tissue, taken at surgery. CDR3 loop: CASSYAGTSTDTQYF. Here the CDR3 DNA reads TGTGCCAGCAGCTACGCGGGGACTAGCACAGATACGCAGTATTTT. The full variable domain, completed using reference TRBV7-2 and TRBJ2-3, is GAGVSQSPSNKVTEKGKDVELRCDPISGHTALYWYRQSLGQGLEFLIYFQGNSAPDKSGLPSDRFSAERTGGSVSTLTIQRTQQEDSAVYLCASSYAGTSTDTQYFGPGTRLTVL.